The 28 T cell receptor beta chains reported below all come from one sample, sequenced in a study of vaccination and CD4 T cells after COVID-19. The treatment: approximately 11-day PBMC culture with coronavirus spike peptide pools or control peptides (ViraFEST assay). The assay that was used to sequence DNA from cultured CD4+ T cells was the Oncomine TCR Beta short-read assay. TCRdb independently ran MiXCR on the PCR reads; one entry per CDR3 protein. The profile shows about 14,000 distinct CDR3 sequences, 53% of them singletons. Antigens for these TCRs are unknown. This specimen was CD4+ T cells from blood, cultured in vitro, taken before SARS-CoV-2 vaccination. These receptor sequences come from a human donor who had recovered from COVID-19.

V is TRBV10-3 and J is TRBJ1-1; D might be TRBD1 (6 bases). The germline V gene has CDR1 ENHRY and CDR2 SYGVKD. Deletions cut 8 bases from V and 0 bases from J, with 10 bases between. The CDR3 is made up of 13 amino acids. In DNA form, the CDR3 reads TGTGCCATCGGGTCAGGGGTGAACACTGAAGCTTTCTTT. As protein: CAIGSGVNTEAFF.

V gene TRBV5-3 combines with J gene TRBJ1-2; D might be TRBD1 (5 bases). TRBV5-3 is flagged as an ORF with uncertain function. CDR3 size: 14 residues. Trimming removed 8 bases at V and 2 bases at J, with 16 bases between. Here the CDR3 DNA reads TGTGCCAGCAGCGGGGGGGACCGGAACTATGGCTACACCTTC. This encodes CASSGGDRNYGYTF.

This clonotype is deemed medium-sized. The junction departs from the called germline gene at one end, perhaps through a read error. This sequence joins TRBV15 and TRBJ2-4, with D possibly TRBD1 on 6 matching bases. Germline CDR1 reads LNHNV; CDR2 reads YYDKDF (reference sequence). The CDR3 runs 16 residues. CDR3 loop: CATSGDRKLAKNIQYF. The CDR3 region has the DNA TGTGCCACCAGCGGAGACAGGAAACTAGCCAAAAACATTCAGTACTTC.

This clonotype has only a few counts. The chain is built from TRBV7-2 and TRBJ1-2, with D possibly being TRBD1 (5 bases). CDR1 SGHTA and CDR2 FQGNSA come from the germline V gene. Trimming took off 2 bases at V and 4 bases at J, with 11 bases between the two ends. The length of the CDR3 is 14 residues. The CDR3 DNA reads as TGTGCCAGCAGCTTACAGGGCAGCCTCTATGGCTACACCTTC. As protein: CASSLQGSLYGYTF.

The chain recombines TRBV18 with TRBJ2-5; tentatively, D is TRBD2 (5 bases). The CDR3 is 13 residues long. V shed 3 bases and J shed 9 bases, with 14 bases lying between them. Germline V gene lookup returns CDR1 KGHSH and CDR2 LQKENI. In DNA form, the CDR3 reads TGTGCCAGCTCACCGCAGGAGGTGGAGGCCCAGTACTTC. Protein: CASSPQEVEAQYF.

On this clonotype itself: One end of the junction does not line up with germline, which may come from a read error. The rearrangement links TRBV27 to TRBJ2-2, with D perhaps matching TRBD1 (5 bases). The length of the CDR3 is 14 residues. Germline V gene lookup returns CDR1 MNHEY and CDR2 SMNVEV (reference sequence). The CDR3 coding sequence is TGTGCTAGCAAGGGGATGACGAACACCGGGGAGCTGTTTTTT. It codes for CASKGMTNTGELFF.

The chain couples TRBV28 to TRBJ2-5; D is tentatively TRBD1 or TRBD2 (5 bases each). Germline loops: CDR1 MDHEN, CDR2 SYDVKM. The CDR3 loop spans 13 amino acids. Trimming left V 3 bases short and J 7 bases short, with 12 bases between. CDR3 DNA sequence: TGTGCCAGCAGTTTGGGGACCCCAGGGACCCAGTACTTC. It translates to CASSLGTPGTQYF.

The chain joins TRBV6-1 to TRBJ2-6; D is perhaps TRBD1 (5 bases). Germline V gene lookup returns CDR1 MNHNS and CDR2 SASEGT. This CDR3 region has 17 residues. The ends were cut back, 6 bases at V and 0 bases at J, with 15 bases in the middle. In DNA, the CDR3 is TGTGCCAGCAGCCCCATCGGGCAGGGCTCTGGGGCCAACGTCCTGACTTTC. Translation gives CASSPIGQGSGANVLTF.

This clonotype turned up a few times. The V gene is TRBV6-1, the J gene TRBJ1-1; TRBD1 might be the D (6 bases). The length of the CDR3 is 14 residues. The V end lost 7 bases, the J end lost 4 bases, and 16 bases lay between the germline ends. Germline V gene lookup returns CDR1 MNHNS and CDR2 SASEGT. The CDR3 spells CASTEQGIGTEAFF. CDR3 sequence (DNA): TGTGCCAGCACCGAACAGGGCATAGGCACTGAAGCTTTCTTT.

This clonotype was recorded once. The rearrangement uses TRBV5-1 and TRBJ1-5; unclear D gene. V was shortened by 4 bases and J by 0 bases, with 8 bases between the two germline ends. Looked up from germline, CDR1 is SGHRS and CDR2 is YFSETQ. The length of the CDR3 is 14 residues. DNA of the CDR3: TGCGCCAGCAGCCCAGGCAATAGCAATCAGCCCCAGCATTTT. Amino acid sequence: CASSPGNSNQPQHF.

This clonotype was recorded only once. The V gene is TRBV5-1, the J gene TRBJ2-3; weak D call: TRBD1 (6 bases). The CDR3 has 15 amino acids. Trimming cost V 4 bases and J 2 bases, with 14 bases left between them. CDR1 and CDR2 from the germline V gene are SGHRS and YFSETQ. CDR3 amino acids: CASSKRTADTDTQYF. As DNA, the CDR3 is TGCGCCAGCAGCAAAAGGACAGCCGACACAGATACGCAGTATTTT.

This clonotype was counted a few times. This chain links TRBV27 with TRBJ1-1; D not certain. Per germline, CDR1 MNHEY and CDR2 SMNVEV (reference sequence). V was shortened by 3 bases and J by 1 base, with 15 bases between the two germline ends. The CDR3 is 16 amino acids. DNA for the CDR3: TGTGCCAGCAGTTTCTTGTCGTCAGCCGGGAACACTGAAGCTTTCTTT. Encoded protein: CASSFLSSAGNTEAFF.

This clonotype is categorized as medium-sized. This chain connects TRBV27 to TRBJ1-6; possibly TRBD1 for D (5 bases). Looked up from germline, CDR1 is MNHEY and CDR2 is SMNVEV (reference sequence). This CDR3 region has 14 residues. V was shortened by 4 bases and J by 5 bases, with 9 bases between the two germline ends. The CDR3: CASSSSGHNSPLHF. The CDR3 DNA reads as TGTGCCAGCAGTTCGTCAGGGCATAATTCACCCCTCCACTTT.

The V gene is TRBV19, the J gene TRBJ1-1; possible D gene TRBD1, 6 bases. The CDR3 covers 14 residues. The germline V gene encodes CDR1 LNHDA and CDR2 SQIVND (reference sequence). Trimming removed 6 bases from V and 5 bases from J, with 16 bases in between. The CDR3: CASRSVGTGTEAFF. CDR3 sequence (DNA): TGTGCCAGTAGGTCGGTGGGCACAGGGACTGAAGCTTTCTTT.

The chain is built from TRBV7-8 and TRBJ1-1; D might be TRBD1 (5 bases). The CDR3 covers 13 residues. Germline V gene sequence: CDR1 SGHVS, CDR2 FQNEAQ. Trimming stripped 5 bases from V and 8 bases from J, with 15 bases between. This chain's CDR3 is CASSPQGYMEAFF. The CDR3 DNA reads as TGTGCCAGCAGCCCCCAGGGTTACATGGAAGCTTTCTTT.

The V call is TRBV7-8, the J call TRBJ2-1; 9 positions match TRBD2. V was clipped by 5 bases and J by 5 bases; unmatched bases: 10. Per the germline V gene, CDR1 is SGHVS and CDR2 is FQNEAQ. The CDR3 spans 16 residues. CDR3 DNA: TGTGCCAGCAGCCCTGTGCGACTAGCGGATAACAATGAGCAGTTCTTC. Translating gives CASSPVRLADNNEQFF.

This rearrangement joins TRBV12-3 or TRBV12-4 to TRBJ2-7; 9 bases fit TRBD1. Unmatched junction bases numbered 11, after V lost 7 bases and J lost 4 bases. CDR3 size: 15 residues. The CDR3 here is CASTQGGTGRYEQYF. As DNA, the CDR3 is TGTGCCAGCACCCAAGGGGGGACAGGGAGGTACGAGCAGTACTTC.

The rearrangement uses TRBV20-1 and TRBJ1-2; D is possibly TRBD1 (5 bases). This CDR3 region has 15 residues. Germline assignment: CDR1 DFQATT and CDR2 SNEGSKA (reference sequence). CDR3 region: CSHTGTVPLGDGYTF. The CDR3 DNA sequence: TGCAGCCATACGGGGACGGTACCTTTGGGAGATGGCTACACCTTC.

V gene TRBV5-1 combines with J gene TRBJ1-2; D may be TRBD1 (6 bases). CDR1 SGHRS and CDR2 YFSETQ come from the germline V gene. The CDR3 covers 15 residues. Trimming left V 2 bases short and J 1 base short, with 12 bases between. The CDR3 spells CASSLIGGLNYGYTF. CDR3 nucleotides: TGCGCCAGCAGCTTAATCGGGGGGCTTAACTATGGCTACACCTTC.

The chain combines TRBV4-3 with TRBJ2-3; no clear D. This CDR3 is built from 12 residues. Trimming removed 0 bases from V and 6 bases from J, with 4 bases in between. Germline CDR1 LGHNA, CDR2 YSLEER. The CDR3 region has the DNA TGCGCCAGCAGCCAAGACCGGGATACGCAGTATTTT. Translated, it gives CASSQDRDTQYF.

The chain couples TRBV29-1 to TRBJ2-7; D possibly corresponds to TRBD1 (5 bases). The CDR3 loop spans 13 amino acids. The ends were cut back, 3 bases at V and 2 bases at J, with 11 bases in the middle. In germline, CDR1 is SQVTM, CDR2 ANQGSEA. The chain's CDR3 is CSVEGPGPYEQYF. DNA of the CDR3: TGCAGCGTTGAGGGGCCGGGTCCCTACGAGCAGTACTTC.

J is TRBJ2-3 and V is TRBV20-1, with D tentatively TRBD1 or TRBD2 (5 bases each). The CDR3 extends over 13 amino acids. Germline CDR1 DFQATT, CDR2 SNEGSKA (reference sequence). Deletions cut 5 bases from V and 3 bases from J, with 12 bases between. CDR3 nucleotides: TGCAGTGCTTTCCGGGACCTAACAGATACGCAGTATTTT. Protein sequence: CSAFRDLTDTQYF.

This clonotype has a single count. CDR3 in DNA: TGCAGCGTTGGCCCGGGGGCTGGACAGCCCCAGCATTTT. Translating it yields CSVGPGAGQPQHF. The J gene is TRBJ1-5, the V gene TRBV29-1, with D possibly being TRBD1 (6 bases). The germline V and J ends were trimmed by 4 bases and 7 bases, with 14 bases remaining between them. CDR3 length: 13 amino acids. The germline gives CDR1 SQVTM, CDR2 ANQGSEA.

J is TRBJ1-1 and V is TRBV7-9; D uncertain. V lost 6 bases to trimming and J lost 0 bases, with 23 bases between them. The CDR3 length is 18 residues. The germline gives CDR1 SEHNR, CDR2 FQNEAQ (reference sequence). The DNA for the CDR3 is TGTGCCAGCAGTTCGACCGGGCCGACTACTAGGTTGAACACTGAAGCTTTCTTT. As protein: CASSSTGPTTRLNTEAFF.

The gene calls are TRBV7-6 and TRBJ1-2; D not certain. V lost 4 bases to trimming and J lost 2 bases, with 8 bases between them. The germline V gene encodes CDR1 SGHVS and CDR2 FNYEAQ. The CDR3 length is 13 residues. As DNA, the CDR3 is TGTGCCAGCAGCTCCATAGGGAACTATGGCTACACCTTC. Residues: CASSSIGNYGYTF.

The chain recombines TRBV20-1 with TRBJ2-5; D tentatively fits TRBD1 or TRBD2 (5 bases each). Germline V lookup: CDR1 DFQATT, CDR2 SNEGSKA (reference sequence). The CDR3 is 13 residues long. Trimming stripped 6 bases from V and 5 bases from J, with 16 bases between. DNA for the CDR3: TGCAGTGCCGGGCCGGGGCCCGGGGAGACCCAGTACTTC. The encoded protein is CSAGPGPGETQYF.

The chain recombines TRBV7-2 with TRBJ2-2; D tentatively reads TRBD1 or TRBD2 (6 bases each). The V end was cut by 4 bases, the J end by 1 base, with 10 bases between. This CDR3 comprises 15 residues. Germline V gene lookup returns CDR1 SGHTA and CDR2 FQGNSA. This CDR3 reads CASSSRGRNTGELFF. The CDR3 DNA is TGTGCCAGCAGCTCCCGGGGGCGGAACACCGGGGAGCTGTTTTTT.

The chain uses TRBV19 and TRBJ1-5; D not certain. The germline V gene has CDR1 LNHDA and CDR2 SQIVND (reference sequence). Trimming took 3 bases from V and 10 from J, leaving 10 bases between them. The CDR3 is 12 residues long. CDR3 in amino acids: CASSIGREPQHF. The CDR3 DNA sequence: TGTGCCAGTAGTATTGGTCGGGAACCCCAGCATTTT.